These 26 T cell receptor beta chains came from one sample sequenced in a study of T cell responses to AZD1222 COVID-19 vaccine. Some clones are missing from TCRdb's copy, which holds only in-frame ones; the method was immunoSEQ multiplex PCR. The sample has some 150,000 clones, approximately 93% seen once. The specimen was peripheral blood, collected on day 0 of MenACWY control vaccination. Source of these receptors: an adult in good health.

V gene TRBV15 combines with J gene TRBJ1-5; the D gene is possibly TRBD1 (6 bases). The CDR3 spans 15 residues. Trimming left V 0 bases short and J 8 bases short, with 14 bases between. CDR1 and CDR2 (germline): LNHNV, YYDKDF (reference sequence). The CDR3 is CATSRDLRGGKPQHF. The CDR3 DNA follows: TGTGCCACCAGCAGAGACCTCAGGGGCGGGAAGCCCCAGCATTTT. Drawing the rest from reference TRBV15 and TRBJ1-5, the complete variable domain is DAMVIQNPRYQVTQFGKPVTLSCSQTLNHNVMYWYQQKSSQAPKLLFHYYDKDFNNEADTPDNFQSRRPNTSFCFLDIRSPGLGDTAMYLCATSRDLRGGKPQHFGDGTRLSIL.

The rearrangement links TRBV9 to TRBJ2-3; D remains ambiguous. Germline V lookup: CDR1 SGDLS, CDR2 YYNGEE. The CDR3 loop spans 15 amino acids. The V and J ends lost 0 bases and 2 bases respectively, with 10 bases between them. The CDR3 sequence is CASSVEDGPTDTQYF. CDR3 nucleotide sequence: TGTGCCAGCAGCGTAGAGGACGGTCCCACAGATACGCAGTATTTT.

CDR3 nucleotides: TGTGCCAGCAGTCCGTTGGGCTATGGCTACACCTTC. This translates into CASSPLGYGYTF. This chain links TRBV6-5 with TRBJ1-2; D is ambiguous. CDR3 size: 12 residues. Germline V gene lookup returns CDR1 MNHEY and CDR2 SVGAGI. The V end lost 5 bases, the J end lost 4 bases, and 8 bases lay between the germline ends.

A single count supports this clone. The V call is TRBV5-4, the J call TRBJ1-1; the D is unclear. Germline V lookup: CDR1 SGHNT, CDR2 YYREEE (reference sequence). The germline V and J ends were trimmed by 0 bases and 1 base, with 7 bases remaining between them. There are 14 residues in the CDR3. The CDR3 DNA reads TGTGCCAGCAGCTTGGTGGCGGGGAACACTGAAGCTTTCTTT. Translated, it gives CASSLVAGNTEAFF.

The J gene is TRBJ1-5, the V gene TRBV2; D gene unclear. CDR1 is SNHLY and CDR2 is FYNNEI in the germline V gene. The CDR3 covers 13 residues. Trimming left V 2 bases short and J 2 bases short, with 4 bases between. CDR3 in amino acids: CASSESGNQPQHF. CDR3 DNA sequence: TGTGCCAGCAGTGAAAGCGGCAATCAGCCCCAGCATTTT.

As DNA, the CDR3 is TGTGCCAGCAGCCTCGGACAGTGGAACACTGAAGCTTTCTTT. It codes for CASSLGQWNTEAFF. The chain uses TRBV3-1 (or the pseudogene TRBV3-2) and TRBJ1-1, with TRBD1 as a possible D gene (6 bases). The length of the CDR3 is 14 residues. Germline V CDR1 and CDR2: LGHDT, YNNKEL (reference sequence). Trimming cost V 4 bases and J 1 base, with 10 bases left between them.

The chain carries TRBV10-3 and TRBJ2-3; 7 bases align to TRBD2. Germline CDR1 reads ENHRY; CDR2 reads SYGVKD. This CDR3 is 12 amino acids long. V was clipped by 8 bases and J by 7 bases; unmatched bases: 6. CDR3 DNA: TGTGCCATCGGGGGGGACGGTAATACGCAGTATTTT. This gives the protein CAIGGDGNTQYF.

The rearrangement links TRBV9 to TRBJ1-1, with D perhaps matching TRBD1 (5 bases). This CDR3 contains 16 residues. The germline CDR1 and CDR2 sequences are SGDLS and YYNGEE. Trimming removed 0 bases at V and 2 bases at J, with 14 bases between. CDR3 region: CASSVGVGGRNTEAFF. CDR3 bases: TGTGCCAGCAGCGTAGGGGTTGGGGGAAGAAACACTGAAGCTTTCTTT.

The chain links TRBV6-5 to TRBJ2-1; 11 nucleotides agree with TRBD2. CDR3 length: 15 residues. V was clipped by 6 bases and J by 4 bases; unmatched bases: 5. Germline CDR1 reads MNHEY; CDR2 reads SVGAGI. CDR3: CASSGRLAGYNEQFF. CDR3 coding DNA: TGTGCCAGCAGCGGACGACTAGCGGGGTACAATGAGCAGTTCTTC.

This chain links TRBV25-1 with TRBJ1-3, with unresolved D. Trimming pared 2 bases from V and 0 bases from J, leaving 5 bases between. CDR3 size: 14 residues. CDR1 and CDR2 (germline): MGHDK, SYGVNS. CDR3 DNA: TGTGCCAGCAGTGAAGCGGGCTCTGGAAACACCATATATTTT. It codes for CASSEAGSGNTIYF.

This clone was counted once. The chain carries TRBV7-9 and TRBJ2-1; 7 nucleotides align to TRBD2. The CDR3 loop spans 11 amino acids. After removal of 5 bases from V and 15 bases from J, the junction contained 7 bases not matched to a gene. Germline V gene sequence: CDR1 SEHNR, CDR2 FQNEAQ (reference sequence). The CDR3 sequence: CASSPASGPFF. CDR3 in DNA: TGTGCCAGCAGCCCGGCTAGCGGTCCGTTCTTC.

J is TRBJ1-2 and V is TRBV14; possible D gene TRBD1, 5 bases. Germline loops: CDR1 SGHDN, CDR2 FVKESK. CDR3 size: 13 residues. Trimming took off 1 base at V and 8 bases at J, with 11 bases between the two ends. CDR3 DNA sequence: TGTGCCAGCAGCCAAGGTCATAGGGGAGGCTACACCTTC. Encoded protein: CASSQGHRGGYTF.

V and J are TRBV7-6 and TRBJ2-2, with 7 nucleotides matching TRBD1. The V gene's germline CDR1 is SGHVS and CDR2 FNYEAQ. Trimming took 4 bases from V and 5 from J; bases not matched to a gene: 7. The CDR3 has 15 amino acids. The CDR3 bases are TGTGCCAGCAGCTCCTCAAACAGGGGTACCGGGGAGCTGTTTTTT. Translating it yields CASSSSNRGTGELFF.

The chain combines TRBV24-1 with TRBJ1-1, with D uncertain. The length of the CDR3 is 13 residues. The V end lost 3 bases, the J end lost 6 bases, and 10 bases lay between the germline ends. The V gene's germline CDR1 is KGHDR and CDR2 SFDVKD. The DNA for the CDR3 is TGTGCCACCAGTGATCCCGGGAGACCTGAAGCTTTCTTT. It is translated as CATSDPGRPEAFF.

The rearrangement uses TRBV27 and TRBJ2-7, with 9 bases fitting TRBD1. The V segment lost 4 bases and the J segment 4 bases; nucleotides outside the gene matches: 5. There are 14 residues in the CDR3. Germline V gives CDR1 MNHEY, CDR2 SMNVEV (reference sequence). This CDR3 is CASSSRQGGYEQYF. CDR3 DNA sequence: TGTGCCAGCAGTTCCCGACAGGGGGGTTACGAGCAGTACTTC.

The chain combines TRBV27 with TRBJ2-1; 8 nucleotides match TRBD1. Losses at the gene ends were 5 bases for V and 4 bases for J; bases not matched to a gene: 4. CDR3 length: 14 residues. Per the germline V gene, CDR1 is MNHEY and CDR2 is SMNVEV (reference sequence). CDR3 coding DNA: TGTGCCAGCAGTGGCCAGGGGGCGTACAATGAGCAGTTCTTC. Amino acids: CASSGQGAYNEQFF.

For the CDR3, the DNA is TGTGCCAGCAGCTTAGGACAGGGGGCAGGAGAGCAGTACTTC. It specifies CASSLGQGAGEQYF. The chain links TRBV7-7 to TRBJ2-7; 10 bases are shared with TRBD1. The junction had 4 bases not matched to a gene; V was cut back by 1 base and J by 7 bases. There are 14 residues in the CDR3. Germline V gene lookup returns CDR1 SSHAT and CDR2 FNYEAQ (reference sequence).

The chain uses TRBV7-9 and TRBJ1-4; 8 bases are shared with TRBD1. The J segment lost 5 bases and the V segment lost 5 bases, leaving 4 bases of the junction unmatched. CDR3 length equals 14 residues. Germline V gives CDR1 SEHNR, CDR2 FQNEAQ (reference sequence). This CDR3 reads CASSPGQENEKLFF. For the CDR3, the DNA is TGTGCCAGCAGCCCGGGACAGGAGAATGAAAAACTGTTTTTT.

The chain's CDR3 is CASSRHSYEQYF. CDR3 nucleotides: TGTGCCAGCAGCCGCCACTCCTACGAGCAGTACTTC. V is TRBV3-1 (or the pseudogene TRBV3-2) and J is TRBJ2-7; D is undetermined. The germline CDR1 and CDR2 sequences are LGHDT and YNNKEL (reference sequence). This CDR3 has 12 amino acids. Between the trimmed V and J ends, which lost 4 bases and 0 bases, there was a span of 4 bases.

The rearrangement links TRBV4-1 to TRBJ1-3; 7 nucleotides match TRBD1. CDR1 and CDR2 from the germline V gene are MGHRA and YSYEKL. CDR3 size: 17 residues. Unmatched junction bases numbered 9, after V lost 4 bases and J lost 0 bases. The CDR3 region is CASSLDFQGGSGNTIYF. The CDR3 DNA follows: TGCGCCAGCAGCCTCGACTTCCAGGGGGGCTCTGGAAACACCATATATTTT.

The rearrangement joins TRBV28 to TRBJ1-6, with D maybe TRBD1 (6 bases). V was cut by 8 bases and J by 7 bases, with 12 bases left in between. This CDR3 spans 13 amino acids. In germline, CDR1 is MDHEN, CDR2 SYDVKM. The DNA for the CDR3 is TGTGCCAGCCACAGGGAATGGAATTCACCCCTCCACTTT. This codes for CASHREWNSPLHF.

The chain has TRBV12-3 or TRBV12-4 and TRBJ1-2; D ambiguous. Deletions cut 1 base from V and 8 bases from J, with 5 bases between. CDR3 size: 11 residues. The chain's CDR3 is CASSLVRGYTF. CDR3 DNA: TGTGCCAGCAGTTTAGTTCGGGGCTACACCTTC.

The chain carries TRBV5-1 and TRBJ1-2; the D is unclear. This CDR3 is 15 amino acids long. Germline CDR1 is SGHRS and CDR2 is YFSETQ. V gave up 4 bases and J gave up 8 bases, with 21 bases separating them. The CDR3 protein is CASSPIVTDFFGYTF. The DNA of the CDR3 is TGCGCCAGCAGCCCCATCGTGACGGATTTTTTCGGCTACACCTTC.

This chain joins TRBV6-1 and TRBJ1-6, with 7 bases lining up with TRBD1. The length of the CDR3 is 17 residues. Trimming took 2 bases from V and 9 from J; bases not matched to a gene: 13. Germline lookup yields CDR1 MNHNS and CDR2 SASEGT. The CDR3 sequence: CASSEWFDREESSPLHF. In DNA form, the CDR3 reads TGTGCCAGCAGTGAATGGTTCGACAGGGAAGAAAGTTCACCCCTCCACTTT.

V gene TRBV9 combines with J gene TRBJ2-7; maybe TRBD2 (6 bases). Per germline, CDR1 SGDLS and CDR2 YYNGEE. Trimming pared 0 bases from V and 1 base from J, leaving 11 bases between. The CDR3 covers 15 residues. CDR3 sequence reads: CASSVAGSDSYEQYF. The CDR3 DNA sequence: TGTGCCAGCAGCGTAGCCGGGAGTGATTCCTACGAGCAGTACTTC.

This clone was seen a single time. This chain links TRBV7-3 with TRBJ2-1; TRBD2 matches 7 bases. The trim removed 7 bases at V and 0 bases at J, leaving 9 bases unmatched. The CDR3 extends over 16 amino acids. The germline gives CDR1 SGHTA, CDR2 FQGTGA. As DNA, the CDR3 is TGTGCCAGCACCATTGGCGGCGGGAGCTCCTACAATGAGCAGTTCTTC. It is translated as CASTIGGGSSYNEQFF.